This TCR beta chain was identified in a study of early T cells in non-severe SARS-CoV-2 infection. On this clonotype: Its target is not known.

Points from the study as a whole: Lookups in VDJdb leaned toward anti-spike CD8 responses and missed private and CD4 specificities.

The TCR library protocol attached unique molecular identifiers to the individual cDNA molecules. TCRdb itself ran the 5' RACE reads through MiXCR, one entry per CDR3 protein. The sample yields 53,000 or so distinct CDR3 sequences, about 9.2% seen once. This CDR3 contains 12 residues. The V gene lost 2 bases and the J gene lost 3 bases, with 6 bases spanning the gap. Germline V gives CDR1 SGHRS, CDR2 YFSETQ. The rearrangement uses TRBV5-1 and TRBJ2-7, with D uncertain. This clonotype was obtained from an adult who was a healthcare worker with PCR-confirmed SARS-CoV-2 infection or an uninfected control (not recorded which). Sequencing used whole blood. The CDR3 DNA sequence: TGCGCCAGCAGCTTCGACAACTACGAGCAGTACTTC. This encodes CASSFDNYEQYF.